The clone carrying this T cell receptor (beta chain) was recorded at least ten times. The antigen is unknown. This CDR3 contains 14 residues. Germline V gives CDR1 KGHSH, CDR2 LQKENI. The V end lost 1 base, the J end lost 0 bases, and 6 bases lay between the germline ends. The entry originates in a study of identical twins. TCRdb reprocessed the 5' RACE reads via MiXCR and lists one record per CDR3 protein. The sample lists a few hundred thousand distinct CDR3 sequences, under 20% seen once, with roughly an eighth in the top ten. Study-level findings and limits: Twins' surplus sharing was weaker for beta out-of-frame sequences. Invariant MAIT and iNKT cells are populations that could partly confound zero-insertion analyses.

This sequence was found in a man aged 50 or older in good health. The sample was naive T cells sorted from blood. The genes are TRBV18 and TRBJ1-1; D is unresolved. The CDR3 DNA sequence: TGTGCCAGCTCACCACAGGGCATGAACACTGAAGCTTTCTTT. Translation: CASSPQGMNTEAFF.